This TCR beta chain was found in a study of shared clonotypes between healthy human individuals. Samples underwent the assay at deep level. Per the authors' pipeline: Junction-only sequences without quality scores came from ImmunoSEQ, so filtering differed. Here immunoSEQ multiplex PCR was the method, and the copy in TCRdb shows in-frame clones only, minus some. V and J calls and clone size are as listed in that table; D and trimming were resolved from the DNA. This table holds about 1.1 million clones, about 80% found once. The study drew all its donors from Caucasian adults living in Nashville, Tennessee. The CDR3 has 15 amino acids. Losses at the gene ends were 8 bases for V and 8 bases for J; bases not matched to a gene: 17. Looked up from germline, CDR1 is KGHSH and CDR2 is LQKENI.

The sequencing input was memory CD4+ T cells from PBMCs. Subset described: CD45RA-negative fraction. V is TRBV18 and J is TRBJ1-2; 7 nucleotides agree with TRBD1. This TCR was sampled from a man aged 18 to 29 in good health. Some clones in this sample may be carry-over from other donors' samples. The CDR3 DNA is TGTGCCAGCGAACTAGAGGGGGCGCTGGATGGAGGCTACACCTTC. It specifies CASELEGALDGGYTF.